The clone carrying this TCR beta chain was recorded only once. Antigen: not known. V lost 2 bases and J 5 bases, leaving 16 bases between the germline ends. This CDR3 is built from 15 residues. The V gene's germline CDR1 is MDHEN and CDR2 SYDVKM. Deep was the level used in running the assay. Method: immunoSEQ multiplex PCR; TCRdb's copy keeps in-frame clones and lacks some. The sample shows under 2.5 million clones, around 92% of them seen only once. This record belongs to a study of shared clonotypes between healthy human individuals. Study-wide results and limits: Across subsets, estimated richness was generally greater for naive than for memory populations. The sharing of roughly 5% of naive CD4 clonotypes was seen across several donors. Non-shared clonotypes had lower generation probabilities than those shared by all four donors.

The rearrangement joins TRBV28 to TRBJ2-7; D possibly corresponds to TRBD2 (7 bases). The sequenced material came from naive CD4+ T cells from PBMCs. Indicated subset: CD45RA+ positively selected. The sequence derives from a man between 18 and 29 years old in good health. Some clones in this sample may be carry-over from other donors' samples. CDR3 in DNA: TGTGCCAGCAGTTTAGGGGGGGCGCAAGGGGACGAGCAGTACTTC. Encoded protein: CASSLGGAQGDEQYF.